These 16 T cell receptor beta chains came from one sample sequenced in a study of cytotoxic CD8 clonotypes in ibrutinib-treated CLL. The method was immunoSEQ multiplex PCR; TCRdb's version includes in-frame clones alone and lacks a portion of them. This table has roughly 56,000 clones, over 60% appearing once. Material: PBMCs, obtained after 12 months of ibrutinib treatment. Every receptor here comes from a human donor with chronic lymphocytic leukemia.

The CDR3 DNA is TGTGCCAGCAGCTTAGCACCCGGGACTAGCGGGATGGTCGGGGAGCTGTTTTTT. Encoded protein: CASSLAPGTSGMVGELFF. This chain connects TRBV4-2 to TRBJ2-2; 13 positions match TRBD2. V lost 5 bases to trimming and J lost 7 bases; unmatched junction nucleotides: 13. Germline V lookup: CDR1 LGHNA, CDR2 YNFKEQ. The CDR3 loop spans 18 amino acids.

This clone was detected a few times. V usage is TRBV10-2 and J usage is TRBJ1-5, with TRBD1 as a possible D gene (5 bases). Between the trimmed V and J ends, which lost 4 bases and 0 bases, there was a span of 16 bases. Germline CDR1 reads WSHSY; CDR2 reads SAAADI. The CDR3 consists of 17 residues. The CDR3 here is CASSVGLGQTSNQPQHF. The CDR3 region has the DNA TGCGCCAGCAGTGTGGGGCTTGGGCAGACTAGCAATCAGCCCCAGCATTTT.

This chain joins TRBV7-3 and TRBJ2-2; 12 bases map to TRBD1. The V segment lost 4 bases and the J segment 5 bases; nucleotides outside the gene matches: 2. The CDR3 runs 15 residues. CDR1 is SGHTA, CDR2 FQGTGA, per germline. The CDR3 spells CASSSGQGATGELFF. The CDR3 DNA sequence: TGTGCCAGCAGCTCGGGACAGGGGGCTACCGGGGAGCTGTTTTTT.

This sequence joins TRBV19 and TRBJ2-3; no definite D call. The CDR3 covers 16 residues. V was trimmed by 3 bases and J by 4 bases, leaving 17 bases between them. Germline CDR1 LNHDA, CDR2 SQIVND (reference sequence). CDR3 in DNA: TGTGCCAGTAGTATCGGAGTTAATCGGTATTCAGATACGCAGTATTTT. This codes for CASSIGVNRYSDTQYF. The full variable domain, with the rest looked up from reference TRBV19 and TRBJ2-3, is DGGITQSPKYLFRKEGQNVTLSCEQNLNHDAMYWYRQDPGQGLRLIYYSQIVNDFQKGDIAEGYSVSREKKESFPLTVTSAQKNPTAFYLCASSIGVNRYSDTQYFGPGTRLTVL.

The rearrangement links TRBV5-1 to TRBJ2-1; 7 nucleotides line up with TRBD1. CDR1 is SGHRS and CDR2 is YFSETQ in the germline V gene. The CDR3 contains 15 residues. J lost 9 bases, V lost 3 bases, and 12 bases had no gene match. The CDR3 DNA reads as TGCGCCAGCAGCTACACCGGGCAGGGGGTGGGTGAGCAGTTCTTC. This gives the protein CASSYTGQGVGEQFF.

The chain employs TRBV18 and TRBJ2-7; no firm D call. Trimming took off 2 bases at V and 8 bases at J, with 13 bases between the two ends. The CDR3 spans 13 residues. CDR1 is KGHSH and CDR2 is LQKENI in the germline V gene. The CDR3 DNA follows: TGTGCCAGCTCACCAGCGGATTTAGGACAGCAGTACTTC. It codes for CASSPADLGQQYF.

This chain uses TRBV28 with TRBJ2-1; D remains unclear. The CDR3 has 14 amino acids. Per the germline V gene, CDR1 is MDHEN and CDR2 is SYDVKM. The V end lost 6 bases, the J end lost 5 bases, and 14 bases lay between the germline ends. CDR3 bases: TGTGCCAGCAGCACCGTATCTTGGAACAATGAGCAGTTCTTC. Translation gives CASSTVSWNNEQFF.

This chain connects TRBV29-1 to TRBJ1-5; no reliable D call. The germline gives CDR1 SQVTM, CDR2 ANQGSEA. The CDR3 is 14 amino acids. The V gene lost 6 bases and the J gene lost 1 base, with 13 bases spanning the gap. CDR3 loop: CSVATSGSNQPQHF. As DNA, the CDR3 is TGCAGCGTCGCCACATCGGGCAGCAATCAGCCCCAGCATTTT.

The chain uses TRBV5-4 and TRBJ2-1, with 9 bases that match TRBD2. From germline, CDR1 is SGHNT and CDR2 YYREEE (reference sequence). The J segment lost 5 bases and the V segment lost 0 bases, leaving 3 bases of the junction unmatched. The CDR3 is 15 amino acids. CDR3 loop: CASSLGLAGNNEQFF. Here the CDR3 DNA reads TGTGCCAGCAGCTTGGGTCTAGCGGGGAACAATGAGCAGTTCTTC.

The chain couples TRBV7-3 to TRBJ2-3; D is ambiguous. The CDR3 consists of 16 residues. Germline V gene sequence: CDR1 SGHTA, CDR2 FQGTGA. Trimming took off 5 bases at V and 3 bases at J, with 18 bases between the two ends. The CDR3 spells CASSPGLGMGTDTQYF. CDR3 sequence (DNA): TGTGCCAGCAGCCCCGGTTTAGGGATGGGTACAGATACGCAGTATTTT.

The V and J genes are TRBV29-1 and TRBJ2-7; D remains unclear. The CDR3 is 12 amino acids. CDR1 is SQVTM and CDR2 is ANQGSEA in the germline V gene. V was shortened by 3 bases and J by 6 bases, with 12 bases between the two germline ends. CDR3 coding DNA: TGCAGCGTTGACAAGGGCTTTCGCGAGCAGTACTTC. This gives the protein CSVDKGFREQYF.

V usage is TRBV7-6 and J usage is TRBJ1-5; D not resolved. Trimming took 5 bases from V and 3 from J, leaving 11 bases between them. CDR1 is SGHVS and CDR2 is FNYEAQ in the germline V gene. This CDR3 spans 14 amino acids. In DNA form, the CDR3 reads TGTGCCAGCAGCCCAATGGGCCTCAATCAGCCCCAGCATTTT. It specifies CASSPMGLNQPQHF.

Only one count was recorded for this clone. J is TRBJ2-7 and V is TRBV6-1; possible D gene TRBD1, 6 bases. Trimming took 5 bases from V and 6 from J, leaving 20 bases between them. Germline CDR1 reads MNHNS; CDR2 reads SASEGT. The CDR3 is made up of 15 amino acids. Here the CDR3 reads CASSLTVGALREQYF. The CDR3 nucleotides read TGTGCCAGCAGTCTCACGGTGGGGGCCCTTCGCGAGCAGTACTTC.

This clone was picked up a small number of times. The chain employs TRBV5-1 and TRBJ2-3; TRBD2 is a possible D gene (5 bases). This CDR3 comprises 13 residues. V lost 4 bases to trimming and J lost 0 bases, with 6 bases between them. Germline values: CDR1 SGHRS, CDR2 YFSETQ. CDR3 coding DNA: TGCGCCAGCAGCCGGACTAGCACAGATACGCAGTATTTT. Protein product: CASSRTSTDTQYF. Based on the CDR3 plus reference TRBV5-1 and TRBJ2-3, the full variable domain is KAGVTQTPRYLIKTRGQQVTLSCSPISGHRSVSWYQQTPGQGLQFLFEYFSETQRNKGNFPGRFSGRQFSNSRSEMNVSTLELGDSALYLCASSRTSTDTQYFGPGTRLTVL.

Only one count was recorded for this clone. Different DNA sequences within this sample yield the same CDR3. The rearrangement uses TRBV11-2 and TRBJ2-7; weak D call: TRBD2 (5 bases). V lost 1 base, J lost 2 bases, and 6 bases lay in between. Germline CDR1 reads SGHAT; CDR2 reads FQNNGV. This CDR3 contains 13 residues. DNA of the CDR3: TGTGCCAGCAGCTTAGGAGGGACCTACGAGCAGTACTTC. It specifies CASSLGGTYEQYF. The full variable domain, its missing parts supplied by reference TRBV11-2 and TRBJ2-7, is EAGVAQSPRYKIIEKRQSVAFWCNPISGHATLYWYQQILGQGPKLLIQFQNNGVVDDSQLPKDRFSAERLKGVDSTLKIQPAKLEDSAVYLCASSLGGTYEQYFGPGTRLTVT.

For this clone: The germline gene is not matched at one end of the junction; a read error may be the cause. The genes are TRBV6-1 and TRBJ2-7; D is perhaps TRBD2 (5 bases). Germline lookup yields CDR1 MNHNS and CDR2 SASEGT. The CDR3 is made up of 12 amino acids. This CDR3 is CASSEGYLVGNF. The DNA of the CDR3 is TGTGCCAGCAGTGAAGGCTATCTAGTCGGGAACTTC.